The rows below give T cell receptor beta chains drawn from one sample of a study of blood T cell repertoires in COVID-19. Method: immunoSEQ multiplex PCR; TCRdb's copy keeps in-frame clones and lacks some. The sample lists some 180,000 clones, 80% occurring once. Sequenced input: peripheral blood. Receptor source: a man in his 60s with acute or convalescent COVID-19. The CDR3 runs from the conserved cysteine through the conserved F or W. A D gene is named only where the DNA matches it firmly. Not all rows give a size; the values are once, few, many and, for expanded clones, a class.

J,size,D,V,DNA,CDR3
TRBJ1-2,NA,TRBD1,TRBV27,TGTGCCAGCAGTGACGACAGGGGACAGGGTGGCTACACCTTC,CASSDDRGQGGYTF
TRBJ2-3,NA,TRBD2,TRBV7-9,TGTGCCAGCAGCTTATTGGGAGCGGGAGCGGTAGATACGCAGTATTTT,CASSLLGAGAVDTQYF
TRBJ2-5,NA,TRBD2,TRBV7-6,TGTGCCAGTCGTACTAGCGTGGTGGGGACCCAGTACTTC,CASRTSVVGTQYF
TRBJ2-7,many,TRBD2,TRBV11-2,TGTGCCAGCAGCTTATTTTCGGGACTAGGTTACTTC,CASSLFSGLGYF
TRBJ2-1,NA,NA,TRBV19,TGTGCCAGTAGCGGACGGGGACTCTACAATGAGCAGTTCTTC,CASSGRGLYNEQFF
TRBJ2-2,few,NA,TRBV3-1/TRBV3-2,TGTGCCAGCAGCTATCGACAAGGTCTAAACACCGGGGAGCTGTTTTTT,CASSYRQGLNTGELFF
TRBJ1-6,NA,NA,TRBV3-1/TRBV3-2,TGTGCCAGCAGCGGGAGCGACAATAATTCACCCCTCCACTTT,CASSGSDNNSPLHF
TRBJ1-5,NA,NA,TRBV14,TGTGCCAGCAGCCAGACTTCAGGGAAGCATCGCAATCAGCCCCAGCATTTT,CASSQTSGKHRNQPQHF
TRBJ1-5,NA,NA,TRBV7-8,TGTGCCAGCAGACTGGGAGCTACCAATCAGCCCCAGCATTTT,CASRLGATNQPQHF
TRBJ2-1,NA,TRBD2,TRBV6-5,TGTGCCAGCAGTTACTCCACTAGCGTCAATGAGCAGTTCTTC,CASSYSTSVNEQFF
TRBJ2-3,NA,TRBD2,TRBV7-8,TGTGCCAGCAGCCTCATAACCGGGACTAGCGGAGCTGGGGATACGCAGTATTTT,CASSLITGTSGAGDTQYF
TRBJ2-6,NA,NA,TRBV25-1,TGTGCCAGCAGTGAATTGACAACCGCAGGGGCCAACGTCCTGACTTTC,CASSELTTAGANVLTF
TRBJ2-7,NA,NA,TRBV9,TGTGCCAGCAGCGTAGGAGCGTCCTCGTCCTACGAGCAGTACTTC,CASSVGASSSYEQYF
TRBJ2-5,NA,NA,TRBV11-2,TGTGCCAGCAGCTTAGACAGGGAAGAGACCCAGTACTTC,CASSLDREETQYF
TRBJ2-1,NA,TRBD2,TRBV11-2,TGTGCCAGCAGCTTAGATCCTCTGACTAGCGAGAGATACAATGAGCAGTTCTTC,CASSLDPLTSERYNEQFF
TRBJ2-5,NA,TRBD2,TRBV19,TGTGCCAGTAGTTCCCGGACTAGCGGGAGGAACCAAGAGACCCAGTACTTC,CASSSRTSGRNQETQYF
TRBJ1-5,few,NA,TRBV9,TGTGCCAGCAGCGTAGGGGGCACCGATAGCAATCAGCCCCAGCATTTT,CASSVGGTDSNQPQHF
TRBJ2-2,NA,TRBD1,TRBV12-5,TGTGCTAGTGACTTGAACAGGGGGCTCGACACCGGGGAGCTGTTTTTT,CASDLNRGLDTGELFF
TRBJ2-7,NA,NA,TRBV16,TGTGCCAGCAGCCAGCCGCCCAGGGGCGACGAGCAGTACTTC,CASSQPPRGDEQYF
TRBJ2-7,once,TRBD2,TRBV5-4,TGTGCCAGCAGCCCCACTAGCGGGGGCTCCTACGAGCAGTACTTC,CASSPTSGGSYEQYF
TRBJ2-1,NA,NA,TRBV2,TGTGCCACCTGGGACTCAAGCTCCTACAATGAGCAGTTCTTC,CATWDSSSYNEQFF
TRBJ1-1,NA,TRBD1,TRBV3-1/TRBV3-2,TGTGCCAGCAGCCAAGAGCATTATTCCAGGGGGCGATGGCACACTGAAGCTTTCTTT,CASSQEHYSRGRWHTEAFF
TRBJ2-7,NA,NA,TRBV5-1,TGCGCCAGCAGCTTGGACAGAAACTACGAGCAGTACTTC,CASSLDRNYEQYF
TRBJ1-5,NA,NA,TRBV6-2/TRBV6-3,TGTGCCAGCAGTTACTTTTCGGAGGATCAGCCCCAGCATTTT,CASSYFSEDQPQHF
TRBJ1-1,few,NA,TRBV11-2,TGTGCCAGCAGCTTATTTGAGGGAACTGAAGCTTTCTTT,CASSLFEGTEAFF
TRBJ1-6,NA,TRBD1,TRBV5-1,TGCGCCAGCAGCTTGGGAGCGGTACAGGGGGATAATTCACCCCTCCACTTT,CASSLGAVQGDNSPLHF
TRBJ2-5,NA,NA,TRBV3-1/TRBV3-2,TGTGCCAGCAGCAGGCTAGGAGGCGAGACCCAGTACTTC,CASSRLGGETQYF
TRBJ1-6,few,NA,TRBV19,TGTGCCAGTAGGGCAGGATCTGGCTATAATTCACCCCTCCACTTT,CASRAGSGYNSPLHF
TRBJ1-1,NA,NA,TRBV12-5,TGTGCTAGTGGTTTGGTAGGGGGGAACACTGAAGCTTTCTTT,CASGLVGGNTEAFF
TRBJ2-2,NA,TRBD1,TRBV24-1,TGTGCCACCAGTGATTTTGACAGGGGTACCGGGGAGCTGTTTTTT,CATSDFDRGTGELFF
TRBJ1-5,NA,NA,TRBV7-8,TGTGCCAGCAGCCCTAGCGGGTCAGGGTGGGAGATGAAGCATTTT,CASSPSGSGWEMKHF
TRBJ2-3,once,TRBD2,TRBV5-1,TGCGCCAGCAGCCCGGGACTAGCGGGGGGCACAGATACGCAGTATTTT,CASSPGLAGGTDTQYF
TRBJ2-4,NA,TRBD1,TRBV10-3,TGTGCCATCAGTGAGTCGGTAGGGGGCCAAAACATTCAGTACTTC,CAISESVGGQNIQYF
TRBJ2-3,NA,NA,TRBV6-2/TRBV6-3,TGTGCCAGCAGTAACAAACAGGGAGAGACGCAGTATTTT,CASSNKQGETQYF
TRBJ2-3,NA,NA,TRBV5-1,TGCGCCAGCAGCTTGGAACGGAGCGACACAGATACGCAGTATTTT,CASSLERSDTDTQYF
TRBJ2-7,NA,NA,TRBV7-8,TGTGCCAGCAGCGAGGCAGGGGCCTCCTACGAGCAGTACTTC,CASSEAGASYEQYF
TRBJ2-3,NA,TRBD1,TRBV11-2,TGTGCCAGCGGACCGATGGGACAGGGGACAGATACGCAGTATTTT,CASGPMGQGTDTQYF
TRBJ1-3,NA,NA,TRBV11-2,TGTGCCAGCAGCTTTTCCCTACTTAGCTCTGGAAACACCATATATTTT,CASSFSLLSSGNTIYF
TRBJ2-1,few,NA,TRBV5-6,TGTGCCAGCAGCTTGCTCGGGAAGGGAGGAAACTACAATGAGCAGTTCTTC,CASSLLGKGGNYNEQFF
TRBJ2-1,NA,NA,TRBV6-1,TGTGCCAGCAGTGAATTTGATGGGGGCATTGGACCCTCGTTCTTC,CASSEFDGGIGPSFF
TRBJ2-1,NA,TRBD2,TRBV18,TGTGCCAGCTCACCGGGACTAGCGGATCACAATGAGCAGTTCTTC,CASSPGLADHNEQFF
TRBJ1-6,NA,NA,TRBV15,TGTGCCACCAGCAGAGCTCCAGGGCATGAGGATTCACCCCTCCACTTT,CATSRAPGHEDSPLHF
TRBJ1-5,NA,TRBD1,TRBV5-6,TGTGCCAGCAGCCCGCAGGGGGTCCATCAGCCCCAGCATTTT,CASSPQGVHQPQHF
TRBJ1-6,NA,NA,TRBV9,TGTGCCAGCAGCGTAGGAGCGGTCGCGGGCAATTCACCCCTCCACTTT,CASSVGAVAGNSPLHF
TRBJ1-1,NA,NA,TRBV7-9,TGTGCCAGCAGCTTCGGGAACATGAACACTGAAGCTTTCTTT,CASSFGNMNTEAFF
TRBJ2-2,NA,NA,TRBV10-1,TGCGCCAGCAGTGAGTCGTTTGGGAGTAACACCGGGGAGCTGTTTTTT,CASSESFGSNTGELFF
TRBJ2-1,NA,TRBD2,TRBV12-5,TGTGCTAGTGGGTCCAGCGGGGGGGCTTACAATGAGCAGTTCTTC,CASGSSGGAYNEQFF
TRBJ2-7,NA,NA,TRBV5-6,TGTGCCAGCAGCACGGGACTCAACTACGAGCAGTACTTC,CASSTGLNYEQYF
TRBJ2-3,NA,NA,TRBV2,TGTGCCACGAGGGCGGGGTATCTTGCAGATACGCAGTATTTT,CATRAGYLADTQYF
TRBJ1-3,NA,NA,TRBV14,TGTGCCAGCAGCCAGCAGACTAGTCCCAATCCGCGATATTTT,CASSQQTSPNPRYF
TRBJ2-7,NA,NA,TRBV12-3/TRBV12-4,TGTGCCAGCAGCCCCCCGGGAGAGCAGTACTTC,CASSPPGEQYF
TRBJ1-4,NA,TRBD1,TRBV14,TGTGCCAGCAGCCAAAACAGGGGGTTGGACAGAGGAAAACTGTTTTTT,CASSQNRGLDRGKLFF
TRBJ2-7,NA,TRBD2,TRBV6-5,TGTGCCAGCAGTGACTCGGGGACTAGCGGGGACGAGCAGTACTTC,CASSDSGTSGDEQYF
TRBJ2-2,NA,TRBD1,TRBV2,TGTGCCAGCAACAACAGGGGGAGGACCGGGGAGCTGTTTTTT,CASNNRGRTGELFF